This is a list of T cell receptor beta chains from one sample in a study of blood T cell repertoires in COVID-19. Sequencing used immunoSEQ multiplex PCR; TCRdb keeps in-frame clones, though not all of them. The sample carries hundreds of thousands of clones, roughly 90% recorded once. Sequenced material: PBMCs or T cells enriched from blood (not recorded which). These receptors were obtained from a woman aged 18-35 years with acute COVID-19. The CDR3 runs from the conserved cysteine through the conserved F or W. The D gene is left open where the match is weak. Part of the rows lack a size; the others show once, few, many or a class for expanded clones.

NA	TRBJ2-3	TRBV6-6	NA	CASSPTVTRTDTQYF	TGTGCCAGCAGCCCGACAGTGACTAGGACAGATACGCAGTATTTT
NA	TRBJ1-1	TRBV11-3	NA	CASSLTVTNTEAFF	TGTGCCAGCAGCTTAACGGTTACGAACACTGAAGCTTTCTTT
once	TRBJ1-6	TRBV28	NA	CASSFTRALLHF	TGTGCCAGCAGTTTCACCAGGGCACTCCTCCACTTT
NA	TRBJ2-2	TRBV5-1	TRBD2	CASSFRLAGNTGELFF	TGCGCCAGCAGCTTTCGTCTAGCGGGGAACACCGGGGAGCTGTTTTTT
once	TRBJ1-3	TRBV6-2/TRBV6-3	NA	CASSYISGNTIYF	TGTGCCAGCAGTTACATCTCCGGAAACACCATATATTTT
NA	TRBJ1-1	TRBV19	TRBD1	CASSLQGGHTEAFF	TGTGCCAGTAGTCTTCAGGGGGGCCACACTGAAGCTTTCTTT
NA	TRBJ2-5	TRBV18	NA	CASSLNIARGGQETQYF	TGTGCCAGCTCACTAAATATCGCAAGGGGAGGTCAAGAGACCCAGTACTTC
NA	TRBJ2-2	TRBV18	TRBD2	CASSPTGTSGNTGELFF	TGTGCCAGCTCGCCTACCGGGACTAGCGGCAACACCGGGGAGCTGTTTTTT
NA	TRBJ1-2	TRBV14	NA	CASSQAGVYYGYTF	TGTGCCAGCAGCCAAGCGGGTGTGTACTATGGCTACACCTTC
NA	TRBJ2-1	TRBV3-1/TRBV3-2	NA	CATASQSSYNEQFF	TGTGCCACCGCTAGCCAAAGCTCCTACAATGAGCAGTTCTTC
NA	TRBJ1-1	TRBV28	NA	CASSMGGSTEAFF	TGTGCCAGCAGTATGGGGGGTTCCACTGAAGCTTTCTTT
NA	TRBJ1-5	TRBV20-1	NA	CSASKGGNQPQHF	TGCAGTGCTAGTAAAGGGGGCAATCAGCCCCAGCATTTT
once	TRBJ1-6	TRBV28	NA	CASSLARSPLHF	TGTGCCAGCAGCCTCGCTAGGTCACCCCTCCACTTT
NA	TRBJ2-1	TRBV15	NA	CATSRALSSKEFF	TGTGCCACCAGCAGAGCCCTAAGTTCCAAAGAGTTCTTC
NA	TRBJ1-3	TRBV5-3	NA	CARSLHRHRSGNTIYF	TGTGCCAGAAGCTTGCACAGGCACCGCTCTGGAAACACCATATATTTT
NA	TRBJ1-1	TRBV29-1	TRBD1	CSVFGQGTEAFF	TGCAGCGTTTTCGGACAGGGCACTGAAGCTTTCTTT
NA	TRBJ2-4	TRBV27	TRBD2	CASSTLLAGGENIQYF	TGTGCCAGCAGTACTCTCCTAGCGGGAGGCGAAAACATTCAGTACTTC
NA	TRBJ1-2	TRBV5-1	TRBD1	CASSLGGQGASGYTF	TGCGCCAGCAGCTTAGGGGGACAGGGGGCTAGTGGCTACACCTTC
NA	TRBJ2-3	TRBV5-1	TRBD2	CASRWGGSTDTQYF	TGCGCCAGCAGGTGGGGGGGATCGACGGATACGCAGTATTTT
NA	TRBJ1-1	TRBV7-3	NA	CASSARGGSTEAFF	TGTGCCAGCAGCGCCAGGGGAGGGAGCACTGAAGCTTTCTTT
NA	TRBJ2-7	TRBV5-6	NA	CASSVGRRREQYF	TGTGCCAGCAGCGTTGGCAGGAGGAGGGAGCAGTACTTC
once	TRBJ2-5	TRBV29-1	NA	CSARGGAETQYF	TGCAGCGCCCGAGGCGGGGCTGAGACCCAGTACTTC
NA	TRBJ1-1	TRBV7-3	TRBD1	CASRGQPNTEAFF	TGTGCCAGCAGGGGACAGCCGAACACTGAAGCTTTCTTT